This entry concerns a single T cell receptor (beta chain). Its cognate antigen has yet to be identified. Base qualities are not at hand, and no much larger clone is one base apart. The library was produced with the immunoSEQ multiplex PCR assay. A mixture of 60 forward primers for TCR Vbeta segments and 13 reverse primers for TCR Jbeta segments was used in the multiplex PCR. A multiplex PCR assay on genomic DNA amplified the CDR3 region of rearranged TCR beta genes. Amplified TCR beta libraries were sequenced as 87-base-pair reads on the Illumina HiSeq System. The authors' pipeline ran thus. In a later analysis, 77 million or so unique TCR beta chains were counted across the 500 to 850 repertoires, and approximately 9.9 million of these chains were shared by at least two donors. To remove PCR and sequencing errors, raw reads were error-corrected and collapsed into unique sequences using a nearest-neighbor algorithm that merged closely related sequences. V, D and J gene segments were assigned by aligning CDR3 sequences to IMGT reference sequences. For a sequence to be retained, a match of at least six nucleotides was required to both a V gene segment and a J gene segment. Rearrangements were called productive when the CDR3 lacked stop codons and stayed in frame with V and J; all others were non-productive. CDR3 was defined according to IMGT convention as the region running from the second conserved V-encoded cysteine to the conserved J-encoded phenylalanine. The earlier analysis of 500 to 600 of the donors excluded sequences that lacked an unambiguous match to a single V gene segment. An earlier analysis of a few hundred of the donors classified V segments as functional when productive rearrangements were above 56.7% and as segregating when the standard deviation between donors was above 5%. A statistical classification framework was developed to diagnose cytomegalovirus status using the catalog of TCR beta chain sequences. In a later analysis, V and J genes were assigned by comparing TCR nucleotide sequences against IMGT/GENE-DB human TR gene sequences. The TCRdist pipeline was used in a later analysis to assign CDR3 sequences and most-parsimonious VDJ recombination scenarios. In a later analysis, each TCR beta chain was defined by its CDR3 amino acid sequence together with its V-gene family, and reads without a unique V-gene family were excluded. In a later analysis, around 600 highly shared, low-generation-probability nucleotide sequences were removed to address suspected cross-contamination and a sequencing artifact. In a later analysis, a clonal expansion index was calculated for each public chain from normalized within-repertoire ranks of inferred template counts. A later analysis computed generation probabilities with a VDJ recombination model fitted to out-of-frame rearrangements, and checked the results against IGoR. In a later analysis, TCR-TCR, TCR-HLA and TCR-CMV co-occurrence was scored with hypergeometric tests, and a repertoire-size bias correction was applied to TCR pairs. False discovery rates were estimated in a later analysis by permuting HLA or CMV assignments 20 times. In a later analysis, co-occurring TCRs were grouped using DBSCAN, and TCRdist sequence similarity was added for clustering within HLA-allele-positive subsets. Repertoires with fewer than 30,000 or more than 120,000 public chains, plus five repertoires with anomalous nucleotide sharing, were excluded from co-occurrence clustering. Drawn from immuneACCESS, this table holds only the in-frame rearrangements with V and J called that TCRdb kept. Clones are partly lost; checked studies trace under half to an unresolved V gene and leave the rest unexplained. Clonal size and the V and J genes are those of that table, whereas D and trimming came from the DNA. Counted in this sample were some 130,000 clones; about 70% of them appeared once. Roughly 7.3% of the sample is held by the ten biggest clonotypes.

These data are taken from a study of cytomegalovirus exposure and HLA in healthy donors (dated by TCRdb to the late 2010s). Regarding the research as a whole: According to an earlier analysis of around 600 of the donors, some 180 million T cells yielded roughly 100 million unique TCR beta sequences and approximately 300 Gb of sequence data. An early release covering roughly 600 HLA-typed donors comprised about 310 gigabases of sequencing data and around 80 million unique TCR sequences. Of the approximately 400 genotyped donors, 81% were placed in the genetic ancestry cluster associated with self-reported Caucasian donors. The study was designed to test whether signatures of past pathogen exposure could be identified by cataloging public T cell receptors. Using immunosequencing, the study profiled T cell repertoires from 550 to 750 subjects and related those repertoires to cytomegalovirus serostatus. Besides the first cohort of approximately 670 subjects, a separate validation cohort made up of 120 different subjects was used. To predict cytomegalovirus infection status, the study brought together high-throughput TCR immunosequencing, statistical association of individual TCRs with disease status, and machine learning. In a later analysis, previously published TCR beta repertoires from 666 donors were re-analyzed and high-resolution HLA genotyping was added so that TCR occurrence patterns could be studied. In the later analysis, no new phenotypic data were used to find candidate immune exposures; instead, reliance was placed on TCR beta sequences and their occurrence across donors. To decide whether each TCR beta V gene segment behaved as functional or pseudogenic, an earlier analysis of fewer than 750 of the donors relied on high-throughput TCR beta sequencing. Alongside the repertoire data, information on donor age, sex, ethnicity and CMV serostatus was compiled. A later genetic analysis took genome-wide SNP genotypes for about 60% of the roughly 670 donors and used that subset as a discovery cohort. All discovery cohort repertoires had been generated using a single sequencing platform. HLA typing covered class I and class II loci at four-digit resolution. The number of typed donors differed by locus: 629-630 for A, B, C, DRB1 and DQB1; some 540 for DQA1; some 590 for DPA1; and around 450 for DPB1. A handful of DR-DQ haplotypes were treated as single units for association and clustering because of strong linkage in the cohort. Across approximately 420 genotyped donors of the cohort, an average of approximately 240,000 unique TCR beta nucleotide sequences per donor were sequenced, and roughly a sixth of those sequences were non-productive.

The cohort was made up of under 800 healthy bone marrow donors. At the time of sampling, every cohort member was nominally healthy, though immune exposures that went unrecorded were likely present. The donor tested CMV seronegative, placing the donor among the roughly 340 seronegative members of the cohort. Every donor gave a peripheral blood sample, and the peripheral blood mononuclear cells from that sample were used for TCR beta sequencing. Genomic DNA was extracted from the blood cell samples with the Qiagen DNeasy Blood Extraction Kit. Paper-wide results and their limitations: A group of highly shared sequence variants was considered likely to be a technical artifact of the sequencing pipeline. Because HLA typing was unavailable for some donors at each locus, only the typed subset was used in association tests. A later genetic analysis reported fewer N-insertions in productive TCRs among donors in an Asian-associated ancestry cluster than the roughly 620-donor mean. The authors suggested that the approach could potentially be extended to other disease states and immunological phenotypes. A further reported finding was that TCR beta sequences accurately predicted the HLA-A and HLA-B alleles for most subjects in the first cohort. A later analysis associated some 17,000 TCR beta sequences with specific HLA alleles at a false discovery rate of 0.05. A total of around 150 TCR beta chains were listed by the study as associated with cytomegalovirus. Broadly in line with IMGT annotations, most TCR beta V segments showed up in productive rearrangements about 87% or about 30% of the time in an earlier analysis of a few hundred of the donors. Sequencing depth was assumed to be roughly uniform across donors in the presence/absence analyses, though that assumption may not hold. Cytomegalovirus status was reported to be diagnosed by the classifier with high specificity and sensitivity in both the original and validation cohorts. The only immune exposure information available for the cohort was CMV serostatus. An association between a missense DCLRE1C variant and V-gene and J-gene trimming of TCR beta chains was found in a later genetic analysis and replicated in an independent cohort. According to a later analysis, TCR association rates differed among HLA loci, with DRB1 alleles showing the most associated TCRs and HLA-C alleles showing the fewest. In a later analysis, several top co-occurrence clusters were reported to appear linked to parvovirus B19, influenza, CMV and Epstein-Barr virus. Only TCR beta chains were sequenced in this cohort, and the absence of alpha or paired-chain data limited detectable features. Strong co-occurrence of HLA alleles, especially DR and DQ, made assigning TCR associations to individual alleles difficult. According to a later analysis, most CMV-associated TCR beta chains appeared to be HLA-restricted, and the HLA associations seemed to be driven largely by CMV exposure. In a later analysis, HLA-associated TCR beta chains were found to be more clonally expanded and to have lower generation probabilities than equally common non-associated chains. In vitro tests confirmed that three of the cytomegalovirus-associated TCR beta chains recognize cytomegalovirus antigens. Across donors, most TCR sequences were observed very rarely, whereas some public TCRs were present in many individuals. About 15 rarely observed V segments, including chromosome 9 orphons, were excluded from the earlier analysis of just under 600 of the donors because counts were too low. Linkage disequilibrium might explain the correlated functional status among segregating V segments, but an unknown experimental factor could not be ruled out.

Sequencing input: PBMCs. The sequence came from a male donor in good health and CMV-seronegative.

The CDR3 protein sequence reads: CASSLGRGMGNSPLHF. The nucleotide sequence reads TGTGCCAGCAGCTTAGGCCGCGGGATGGGGAATTCACCCCTCCACTTT. The sequence links TRBV13 to TRBJ1-6, with the D gene call left open. According to the germline V gene (reference sequence), CDR1 reads PRHDT and CDR2 reads FYEKMQ. V is clipped by 0 bases and J by 7 bases, and the sequence between their germline boundaries is 13 bases long. Its CDR3 holds 16 amino acids, cysteine through phenylalanine. The only DNA kept is the CDR3, 48 bases in frame from the first base. Here the CDR3 is joined to the reference TRBV13 and TRBJ1-6 genes, and the full variable domain is: AAGVIQSPRHLIKEKRETATLKCYPIPRHDTVYWYQQGPGQDPQFLISFYEKMQSDKGSIPDRFSAQQFSDYHSELNMSSLELGDSALYFCASSLGRGMGNSPLHFGNGTRLTVT.